One and the same sample provided the 20 T cell receptor beta chains below, sequenced in a study of Graves' ophthalmopathy and Graves' hyperthyroidism. The sequenced template was RNA, covering the TCR beta CDR3 region. The first round was an RT-PCR with HTBI primers, and the second round was a multiplex PCR. TCRdb ran MiXCR on the multiplex PCR reads and lists one entry per CDR3 protein. In the table there are some 350,000 distinct CDR3 sequences, about 18% of which are singletons. What was sequenced was peripheral blood. Receptors originate from an adult woman with stable Graves' hyperthyroidism.

This clonotype has a count of ten or more. The rearrangement links TRBV15 to TRBJ2-5; a weak D match, TRBD2 (6 bases). This CDR3 comprises 15 residues. Germline values: CDR1 LNHNV, CDR2 YYDKDF (reference sequence). Trimming pared 3 bases from V and 5 bases from J, leaving 16 bases between. The CDR3 protein is CATSREEGAWETQYF. CDR3 sequence (DNA): TGTGCCACCAGCAGGGAGGAGGGAGCGTGGGAGACCCAGTACTTC.

This clonotype was recorded at least ten times. The chain couples TRBV12-3 or TRBV12-4 to TRBJ1-5; a possible D gene is TRBD1 (5 bases). V lost 2 bases to trimming and J lost 6 bases, with 17 bases between them. CDR3 length: 16 residues. The CDR3: CASSLTGLGATQPQHF. The CDR3, as DNA: TGTGCCAGCAGTTTAACGGGGCTCGGTGCGACTCAGCCCCAGCATTTT.

Ten or more counts support this clonotype. The V call is TRBV9, the J call TRBJ1-1; maybe TRBD1 (6 bases). Germline loops: CDR1 SGDLS, CDR2 YYNGEE. Trimming cost V 2 bases and J 9 bases, with 17 bases left between them. The CDR3 sequence is 14 residues long. DNA of the CDR3: TGTGCCAGCAGCGTCTCTGACAGGACTATTCAAGCTTTCTTT. Its protein product is CASSVSDRTIQAFF. Based on the CDR3 plus reference TRBV9 and TRBJ1-1, the full variable domain is DSGVTQTPKHLITATGQRVTLRCSPRSGDLSVYWYQQSLDQGLQFLIQYYNGEERAKGNILERFSAQQFPDLHSELNLSSLELGDSALYFCASSVSDRTIQAFFGQGTRLTVV.

This clonotype was counted many times. V usage is TRBV28 and J usage is TRBJ2-7, with D possibly being TRBD1 or TRBD2 (5 bases each). This CDR3 region has 13 residues. The germline V gene has CDR1 MDHEN and CDR2 SYDVKM. The V end was cut by 5 bases, the J end by 2 bases, with 10 bases between. The CDR3 region is CASSLGTAYEQYF. The CDR3 region has the DNA TGTGCCAGCAGTCTAGGGACGGCCTACGAGCAGTACTTC.

Many counts were recorded for this clonotype. The chain employs TRBV7-9 and TRBJ1-2, with TRBD1 matching 9 bases. Germline V lookup: CDR1 SEHNR, CDR2 FQNEAQ (reference sequence). J was trimmed by 9 bases and V by 4 bases; bases with no gene match: 9. The CDR3 loop spans 14 amino acids. The CDR3 reads CASSSRQGEERYTF. The CDR3 nucleotides are TGTGCCAGCAGCTCCAGACAGGGGGAAGAGCGCTACACCTTC.

There are many counts of this clonotype. V is TRBV19 and J is TRBJ1-1; TRBD1 matches 8 bases. This CDR3 has 16 amino acids. The trim removed 7 bases at V and 1 base at J, leaving 11 bases unmatched. Germline CDR1 reads LNHDA; CDR2 reads SQIVND (reference sequence). CDR3 protein: CASTGPAGGENTEAFF. DNA for the CDR3: TGTGCCAGTACAGGTCCGGCAGGGGGCGAGAACACTGAAGCTTTCTTT.

The CDR3 region is CASSLVSGRASYEQYF. CDR3 coding DNA: TGTGCCAGCAGTTTGGTGAGCGGGCGAGCCTCCTACGAGCAGTACTTC. The chain has TRBV27 and TRBJ2-7; perhaps TRBD2 as D (6 bases). The CDR3 totals 16 residues. Trimming took off 3 bases at V and 0 bases at J, with 15 bases between the two ends. The germline V gene has CDR1 MNHEY and CDR2 SMNVEV (reference sequence).

This clonotype was recorded many times. The rearrangement joins TRBV12-3 or TRBV12-4 to TRBJ2-7, with D possibly matching TRBD1 (6 bases). Trimming left V 7 bases short and J 3 bases short, with 16 bases between. CDR3 length: 14 residues. CDR3 sequence reads: CASTETGRDYEQYF. DNA for the CDR3: TGTGCCAGCACAGAGACAGGAAGGGACTACGAGCAGTACTTC.

The CDR3 is CATSDPYSPMGNTGELFF. The CDR3 DNA reads TGTGCCACCAGTGATCCCTATTCTCCGATGGGAAACACCGGGGAGCTGTTTTTT. V is TRBV24-1 and J is TRBJ2-2; D gene unclear. V was trimmed by 3 bases and J by 2 bases, leaving 18 bases between them. The length of the CDR3 is 18 residues. The germline gives CDR1 KGHDR, CDR2 SFDVKD.

This clonotype appeared many times. The CDR3 sequence is CASSPPGASRYYEQYF. The DNA for the CDR3 is TGTGCCAGCAGCCCACCAGGGGCTTCTCGGTACTACGAGCAGTACTTC. J is TRBJ2-7 and V is TRBV7-8, with D possibly matching TRBD1 (6 bases). The germline CDR1 and CDR2 sequences are SGHVS and FQNEAQ. There are 16 residues in the CDR3. The V end was cut by 5 bases, the J end by 3 bases, with 20 bases between.

This clonotype was picked up a small number of times. This chain uses TRBV4-2 with TRBJ2-5; D gene ambiguous. Germline loops: CDR1 LGHNA, CDR2 YNFKEQ. This CDR3 contains 13 residues. V lost 1 base and J 7 bases, leaving 10 bases between the germline ends. CDR3: CASSQVHPGTQYF. The CDR3, as DNA: TGTGCCAGCAGCCAAGTTCATCCGGGGACCCAGTACTTC.

This clonotype was observed a few times. The rearrangement uses TRBV5-1 and TRBJ1-5, with 7 bases matching TRBD1. Germline CDR1 is SGHRS and CDR2 is YFSETQ. The J segment lost 5 bases and the V segment lost 3 bases, leaving 8 bases of the junction unmatched. The CDR3 runs to 15 residues. CDR3 coding DNA: TGCGCCAGCAGCTATACAGGGGCGAGTGATCAGCCCCAGCATTTT. As protein: CASSYTGASDQPQHF.

This clonotype was seen many times. This sequence joins TRBV29-1 and TRBJ2-7; D tentatively reads TRBD1 or TRBD2 (5 bases each). The CDR3 totals 13 residues. The germline CDR1 and CDR2 sequences are SQVTM and ANQGSEA. Between the trimmed V and J ends, which lost 4 bases and 3 bases, there was a span of 13 bases. In nucleotides, the CDR3 is TGCAGCGTTGGAGCTGGGGGAAACTACGAGCAGTACTTC. This encodes CSVGAGGNYEQYF.

V and J are TRBV6-1 and TRBJ1-5, with 7 bases identical to TRBD1. This CDR3 has 15 amino acids. The V segment lost 4 bases and the J segment 4 bases; nucleotides outside the gene matches: 7. The V gene's germline CDR1 is MNHNS and CDR2 SASEGT. CDR3 loop: CASSGQGGPNQPQHF. CDR3 DNA: TGTGCCAGCAGTGGACAGGGTGGGCCTAATCAGCCCCAGCATTTT.

This clonotype was seen repeatedly, ten times or more. This sequence joins TRBV15 and TRBJ2-7; D is uncertain. The length of the CDR3 is 16 residues. V was cut by 0 bases and J by 1 base, with 13 bases left in between. Germline values: CDR1 LNHNV, CDR2 YYDKDF (reference sequence). CDR3 DNA: TGTGCCACCAGCAGAGATTTTACCGGTCCTTCCTACGAGCAGTACTTC. Protein product: CATSRDFTGPSYEQYF.

This clonotype was seen many times. CDR3 in amino acids: CASTNWPGLREDGYTF. The CDR3, as DNA: TGTGCCAGCACCAACTGGCCAGGGCTGAGGGAGGATGGCTACACCTTC. The V call is TRBV12-3 or TRBV12-4, the J call TRBJ1-2, with D tentatively TRBD1 (5 bases). Deletions cut 7 bases from V and 6 bases from J, with 24 bases between. The CDR3 has 16 residues.

This clonotype was seen many times. V is TRBV27 and J is TRBJ2-4, with a weak D call TRBD1 (6 bases). V was clipped by 3 bases and J by 6 bases, with 9 bases between them. The CDR3 runs to 13 residues. Germline V gene lookup returns CDR1 MNHEY and CDR2 SMNVEV (reference sequence). The CDR3 protein is CASSFSTGNIQYF. The CDR3 DNA is TGTGCCAGCAGTTTTTCGACAGGAAACATTCAGTACTTC.

The sample holds a few counts of this clonotype. The rearrangement uses TRBV4-3 and TRBJ2-7; 12 bases are shared with TRBD1. This CDR3 region has 18 residues. Trimming cost V 1 base and J 13 bases; bases outside gene matches: 20. CDR1 is LGHNA and CDR2 is YSLEER in the germline V gene. The DNA of the CDR3 is TGCGCCAGCAGCCAAGCCCTGCTGATGGGGACAGGGGGCGAGGAGCCTTACTTC. Encoded protein: CASSQALLMGTGGEEPYF.

In its sample, this clonotype was seen many times. V gene TRBV28 combines with J gene TRBJ1-2; no reliable D call. CDR3 length: 15 residues. The germline V gene encodes CDR1 MDHEN and CDR2 SYDVKM. Trimming stripped 3 bases from V and 1 base from J, with 12 bases between. Here the CDR3 reads CASSLPRLSNYGYTF. The DNA for the CDR3 is TGTGCCAGCAGTTTGCCGAGGTTGAGTAACTATGGCTACACCTTC.

This clonotype has a count of ten or more. The chain has TRBV19 and TRBJ1-5; D not resolved. The CDR3 runs 17 residues. The V end lost 3 bases, the J end lost 0 bases, and 15 bases lay between the germline ends. Germline V gives CDR1 LNHDA, CDR2 SQIVND (reference sequence). CDR3 amino acids: CASSIIFGIYSNQPQHF. The CDR3 nucleotides read TGTGCCAGTAGTATTATTTTCGGGATCTATAGCAATCAGCCCCAGCATTTT.